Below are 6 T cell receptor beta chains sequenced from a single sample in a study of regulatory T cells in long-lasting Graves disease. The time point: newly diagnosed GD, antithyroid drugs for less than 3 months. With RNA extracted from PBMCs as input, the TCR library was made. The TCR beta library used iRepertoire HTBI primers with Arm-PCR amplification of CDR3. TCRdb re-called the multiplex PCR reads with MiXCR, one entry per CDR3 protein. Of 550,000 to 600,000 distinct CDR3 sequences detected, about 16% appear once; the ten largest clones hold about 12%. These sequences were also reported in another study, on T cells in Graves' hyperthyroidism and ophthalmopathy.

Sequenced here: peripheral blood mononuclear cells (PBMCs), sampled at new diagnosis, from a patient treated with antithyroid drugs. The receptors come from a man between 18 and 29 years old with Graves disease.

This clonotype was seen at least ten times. The CDR3 here is CASRRLGGSDYGYTF. The CDR3 region has the DNA TGTGCCAGCAGGCGCCTTGGGGGGAGCGACTATGGCTACACCTTC. V and J are TRBV12-3 or TRBV12-4 and TRBJ1-2, with D possibly TRBD1 on 5 matching bases. The CDR3 totals 15 residues. Trimming removed 6 bases at V and 3 bases at J, with 17 bases between.

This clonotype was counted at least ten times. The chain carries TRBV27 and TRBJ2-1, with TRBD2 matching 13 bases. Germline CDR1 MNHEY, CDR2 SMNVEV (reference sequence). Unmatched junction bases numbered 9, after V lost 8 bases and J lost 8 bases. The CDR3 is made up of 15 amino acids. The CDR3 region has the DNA TGTGCCAGCTCCCCGATAGGACTAGCGGGGGATGAGCAGTTCTTC. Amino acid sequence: CASSPIGLAGDEQFF.

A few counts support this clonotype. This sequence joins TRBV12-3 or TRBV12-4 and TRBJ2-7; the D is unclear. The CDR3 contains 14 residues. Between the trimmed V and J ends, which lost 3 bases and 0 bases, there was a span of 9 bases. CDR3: CASSFYLSSYEQYF. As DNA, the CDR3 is TGTGCCAGCAGTTTCTACCTAAGCTCCTACGAGCAGTACTTC.

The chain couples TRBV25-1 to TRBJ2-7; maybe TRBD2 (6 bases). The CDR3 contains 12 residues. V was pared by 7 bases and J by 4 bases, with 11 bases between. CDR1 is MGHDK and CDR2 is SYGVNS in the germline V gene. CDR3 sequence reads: CASTSEGYEQYF. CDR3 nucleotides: TGTGCCAGCACTTCGGAGGGATACGAGCAGTACTTC.

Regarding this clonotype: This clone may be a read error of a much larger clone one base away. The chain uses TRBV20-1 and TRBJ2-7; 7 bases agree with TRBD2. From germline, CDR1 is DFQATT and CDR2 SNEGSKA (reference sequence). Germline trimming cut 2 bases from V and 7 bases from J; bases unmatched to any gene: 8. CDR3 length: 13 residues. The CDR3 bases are TGCAGTGCTAGACTGGGGGGGTACAATGAGCAGTACTTC. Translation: CSARLGGYNEQYF.

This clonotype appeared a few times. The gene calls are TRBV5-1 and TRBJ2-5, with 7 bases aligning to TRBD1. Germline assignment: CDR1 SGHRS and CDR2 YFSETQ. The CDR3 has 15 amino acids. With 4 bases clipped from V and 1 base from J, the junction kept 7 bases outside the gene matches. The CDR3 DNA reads TGCGCCAGCAGCGGGACAGAGAATTTCCAAGAGACCCAGTACTTC. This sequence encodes CASSGTENFQETQYF.